Sequencing of this T cell receptor (beta chain) was carried out in a study of graft-versus-host responses after intestinal transplantation. Whole-study context: Isolated intestinal, liver-intestinal, or multivisceral transplants had been given to the recipients. Anti-thymocyte globulin induction preceded two to four years of tacrolimus and steroid maintenance in all recipients. Study-level results: GvH clonotypes were identified within recipient marrow, with a subset emerging first in ileum or blood.

Germline-derived CDR1 and CDR2 are LNHDA and SQIVND (reference sequence). The CDR3 loop spans 14 amino acids. V lost 11 bases, J lost 4 bases, and 12 bases stayed unmatched. Produced via immunoSEQ multiplex PCR; TCRdb's table is partial and in-frame only. The sample yields 140,000 or so clones, over 90% seen once. Worth noting for this clone: Antigen unknown.

The sequencing used unstimulated CD4+ T cells sorted from spleen or lymph node cells, collected before intestinal transplant. This sequence joins TRBV19 and TRBJ2-7; the match to TRBD1 covers 9 bases. This TCR was sampled from a human donor who received an intestinal transplant. CDR3 in DNA: TGTGCCTCTAATTCGGGGACAGGGAGGTACGAGCAGTACTTC. It encodes CASNSGTGRYEQYF.